Below are 9 T cell receptor beta chains sequenced from a single sample in a study of neoadjuvant anti-PD-1 for oral cavity cancer. Documented time point: after neoadjuvant nivolumab, at surgical resection. Sequencing was performed with immunoSEQ multiplex PCR; in TCRdb, only in-frame clones are kept and a portion is missing. The sample shows 40,000 or so clones, about 36% of them seen only once. The sequenced sample was tumor tissue, obtained after nivolumab (anti-PD-1) treatment. Every receptor here comes from a person between 35 and 79 years old with oral cavity squamous cell carcinoma.

The table lists this clone with many counts. The chain has TRBV15 and TRBJ1-2; D not certain. The germline V gene encodes CDR1 LNHNV and CDR2 YYDKDF (reference sequence). Trimming shortened V by 0 bases and J by 1 base, and 9 bases separated the two germline ends. CDR3 length: 15 residues. The CDR3 loop is CATSRDRLSNYGYTF. The CDR3 DNA reads TGTGCCACCAGCAGAGATAGGTTGAGTAACTATGGCTACACCTTC.

As to this clone: The sample holds other DNA sequences that translate to the same CDR3. V gene TRBV9 combines with J gene TRBJ1-2; D unresolved. The CDR3 is made up of 13 amino acids. Trimming took 0 bases from V and 4 from J, leaving 7 bases between them. Germline V gives CDR1 SGDLS, CDR2 YYNGEE. In DNA form, the CDR3 reads TGTGCCAGCAGCGTAGAGGACGGCTATGGCTACACCTTC. Its protein is CASSVEDGYGYTF.

A few counts support this clone. The chain joins TRBV11-2 to TRBJ2-7, with no clear D. Trimming took off 2 bases at V and 2 bases at J, with 10 bases between the two ends. The germline gives CDR1 SGHAT, CDR2 FQNNGV. The CDR3 totals 14 residues. This CDR3 reads CASSLWPGAYEQYF. CDR3 sequence (DNA): TGTGCCAGCAGCTTATGGCCCGGAGCCTACGAGCAGTACTTC.

The V and J genes are TRBV4-1 and TRBJ1-2, with D possibly matching TRBD1 (5 bases). The V gene's germline CDR1 is MGHRA and CDR2 YSYEKL. V lost 3 bases and J 3 bases, leaving 11 bases between the germline ends. The CDR3 runs 14 residues. CDR3 bases: TGCGCCAGCAGCCAGGCCAGGGCCGACTATGGCTACACCTTC. Translation gives CASSQARADYGYTF.

This chain links TRBV19 with TRBJ2-2; 8 positions agree with TRBD2. From germline, CDR1 is LNHDA and CDR2 SQIVND (reference sequence). The junction had 9 bases not matched to a gene; V was cut back by 9 bases and J by 3 bases. CDR3 length equals 15 residues. The CDR3 bases are TGTGCCAGCCGCCGGGGGGGCCAGGACACCGGGGAGCTGTTTTTT. It encodes CASRRGGQDTGELFF.

This chain's CDR3 is CAWSGALEAFF. The CDR3 bases are TGTGCCTGGAGTGGGGCGCTTGAAGCTTTCTTT. J is TRBJ1-1 and V is TRBV30; the D is unclear. Per the germline V gene, CDR1 is GTSNPN and CDR2 is SVGIG (reference sequence). The CDR3 length is 11 residues. Between the trimmed V and J ends, which lost 1 base and 7 bases, there was a span of 7 bases.

This rearrangement joins TRBV27 to TRBJ2-1, with D perhaps matching TRBD1 or TRBD2 (5 bases each). The CDR3 is made up of 14 amino acids. Germline assignment: CDR1 MNHEY and CDR2 SMNVEV (reference sequence). The germline V and J ends were trimmed by 2 bases and 6 bases, with 11 bases remaining between them. In DNA, the CDR3 is TGTGCCAGCAGTTTAGGAACAGGAGGCAATGAGCAGTTCTTC. Encoded protein: CASSLGTGGNEQFF.

The sample holds a few counts of this clone. The V gene is TRBV30, the J gene TRBJ1-6; no reliable D call. The V end was cut by 2 bases, the J end by 7 bases, with 21 bases between. The CDR3 contains 17 residues. Germline V gives CDR1 GTSNPN, CDR2 SVGIG (reference sequence). CDR3 DNA sequence: TGTGCCTGGAGTATCCGCATAAGGGCCAAGAACAATTCACCCCTCCACTTT. It encodes CAWSIRIRAKNNSPLHF.

The gene calls are TRBV7-8 and TRBJ2-7; the D call may be TRBD1 or TRBD2 (5 bases each). V was clipped by 1 base and J by 1 base, with 11 bases between them. There are 15 residues in the CDR3. Germline-derived CDR1 and CDR2 are SGHVS and FQNEAQ. CDR3 residues: CASSLGGRESYEQYF. CDR3 coding DNA: TGTGCCAGCAGCTTAGGGGGCAGGGAGTCCTACGAGCAGTACTTC.